These 2 T cell receptor beta chains originate from one sample sequenced in a study of cytomegalovirus exposure and HLA in healthy donors. The PCR employed 60 Vbeta primers together with 13 Jbeta primers. The protocol was immunoSEQ multiplex PCR, while the TCRdb copy is restricted to in-frame clones and leaves out a portion. The table lists over 200,000 clones, almost 80% of them singletons, with approximately 1.8% in the top ten. Source material: PBMCs. All receptors derive from a male donor in good health and CMV-seronegative.

V gene TRBV9 combines with J gene TRBJ2-7; D not resolved. The V gene lost 0 bases and the J gene lost 6 bases, with 7 bases spanning the gap. The germline gives CDR1 SGDLS, CDR2 YYNGEE. CDR3 size: 12 residues. The chain's CDR3 is CASSVGASEQYF. The CDR3 bases are TGTGCCAGCAGCGTAGGAGCCTCCGAGCAGTACTTC. Filled out from reference TRBV9 and TRBJ2-7, the complete variable domain reads DSGVTQTPKHLITATGQRVTLRCSPRSGDLSVYWYQQSLDQGLQFLIQYYNGEERAKGNILERFSAQQFPDLHSELNLSSLELGDSALYFCASSVGASEQYFGPGTRLTVT.

The V gene is TRBV4-3, the J gene TRBJ2-6, with a tentative D call TRBD1 (5 bases). The CDR3 contains 17 residues. Germline V gene data show CDR1 as LGHNA and CDR2 as YSLEER. V shed 0 bases and J shed 4 bases, with 13 bases lying between them. The CDR3 DNA follows: TGCGCCAGCAGCCAAGATGCGGCAGGGTTCGGGGCCAACGTCCTGACTTTC. Protein product: CASSQDAAGFGANVLTF.